This T cell receptor beta chain was retrieved from a study of blood T cells in healthy people across ages. In each sample, at least 7 million PBMCs were isolated. Primers used in a second PCR of about 7 to 11 cycles were a sample-barcoded 5' primer and a J-beta primer mix. Each of the cDNA molecules was tagged by a template-switch adaptor with 12 random nucleotides. TCRdb fed the 5' RACE reads into MiXCR, producing one record per CDR3 protein. The table shows around 990,000 distinct CDR3 sequences, with 35% to 45% occurring only once. The CDR3 sequence is 12 residues long. Per the germline V gene, CDR1 is MDHEN and CDR2 is SYDVKM. The germline V and J ends were trimmed by 8 bases and 7 bases, with 9 bases remaining between them.

The sequenced sample consisted of blood. The sequence came from a man aged 18 to 35 in good health. V usage is TRBV28 and J usage is TRBJ1-6; D call uncertain. The CDR3 region has the DNA TGTGCCAGCGGGCAGGCCAATTCACCCCTCCACTTT. Translation gives CASGQANSPLHF.